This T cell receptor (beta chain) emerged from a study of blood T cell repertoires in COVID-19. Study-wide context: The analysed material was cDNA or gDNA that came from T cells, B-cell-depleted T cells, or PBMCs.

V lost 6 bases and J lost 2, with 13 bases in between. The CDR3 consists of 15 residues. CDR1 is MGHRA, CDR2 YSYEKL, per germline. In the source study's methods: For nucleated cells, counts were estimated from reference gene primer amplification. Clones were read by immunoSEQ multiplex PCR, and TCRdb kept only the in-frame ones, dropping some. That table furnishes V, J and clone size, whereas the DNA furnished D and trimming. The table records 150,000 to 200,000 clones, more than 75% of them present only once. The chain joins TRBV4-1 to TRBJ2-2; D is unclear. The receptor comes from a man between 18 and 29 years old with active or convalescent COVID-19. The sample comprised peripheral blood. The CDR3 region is CASSPTVPNTGELFF. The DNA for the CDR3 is TGCGCCAGCAGTCCCACAGTCCCCAACACCGGGGAGCTGTTTTTT.